The sequence of this T cell receptor beta chain was determined in a study of T cell responses to AZD1222 COVID-19 vaccine. Study as a whole: Second-dose groups at about 4 or about 12 weeks were pooled. Whole-study findings and limits: The donor group comprised mostly white British people and more females; the analysis possibly underestimated clonal diversity.

As concerns this clone: Its cognate antigen is unknown.

Assay used: immunoSEQ multiplex PCR; TCRdb lists only in-frame clones, some missing. The table shows roughly 96,000 clones, with roughly 90% occurring only once. The source of this sequence is an adult in good health. Sequenced material: peripheral blood, taken on day 0 of AZD1222 vaccination.

In DNA, the CDR3 is TGTGCCAGTAGTACGGGGGACTCGTACAATGAGCAGTTCTTC. Residues: CASSTGDSYNEQFF. The chain couples TRBV19 to TRBJ2-1, with D possibly matching TRBD2 (6 bases). The CDR3 runs to 14 residues. Germline CDR1 is LNHDA and CDR2 is SQIVND (reference sequence). V dropped 4 bases and J dropped 4 bases, with 11 bases sitting between them.